This T cell receptor beta chain was identified in a study of blood T cell repertoires in COVID-19. Study information: Nucleic acid was either cDNA or gDNA, and it came from T cells, B-cell-depleted T cells, or PBMCs.

CDR3 length: 12 amino acids. Trimming removed 5 bases from V and 3 bases from J, with 8 bases in between. The germline CDR1 and CDR2 sequences are SGHRS and YFSETQ. Original processing methods: Using reference gene primer amplification, nucleated cell counts were estimated. The repertoire was sequenced with immunoSEQ multiplex PCR; TCRdb's copy has only in-frame clones and lacks some. V and J calls and clone size are given by that table; D and trimming were obtained from the DNA. The sample has 250,000 or so clones; about nine tenths are singletons. Seattle researchers signed up patients amid active infection and tracked them longitudinally.

The chain uses TRBV5-1 and TRBJ2-5, with D possibly being TRBD2 (5 bases). The source is a man under 40 with COVID-19, enrolled during active disease. The sample comprised peripheral blood. CDR3 DNA sequence: TGCGCCAGCAGAACGCGGGAAGAGACCCAGTACTTC. It yields the protein CASRTREETQYF.